This entry lists 24 T cell receptor beta chains sequenced from one sample in a study of STAT5B mutations in CD4+ large granular lymphocyte leukemia. Clones were read by immunoSEQ multiplex PCR, and TCRdb kept only the in-frame ones, dropping some. This sample has under 35,000 clones, with 85% to 90% found just once. Sequencing used CD4+ T cells from blood buffy coats. These receptors were taken from a human donor in good health.

The V gene is TRBV7-2, the J gene TRBJ2-7; TRBD2 agrees at 8 bases. CDR1 and CDR2 (germline): SGHTA, FQGNSA. V lost 7 bases and J lost 6; bases outside the gene matches: 14. This CDR3 contains 15 residues. In nucleotides, the CDR3 is TGTGCCAGCACCATGGGGGGGGCTAGCGGGCGCGAGCAGTACTTC. It specifies CASTMGGASGREQYF.

This clone appeared once. The genes are TRBV7-6 and TRBJ2-2; D uncertain. Deletions cut 5 bases from V and 6 bases from J, with 10 bases between. Germline V lookup: CDR1 SGHVS, CDR2 FNYEAQ. The CDR3 has 13 residues. The CDR3 DNA follows: TGTGCCAGCAGCCTCCAGCTTGCCGGGGAGCTGTTTTTT. Amino acid sequence: CASSLQLAGELFF.

The chain carries TRBV7-9 and TRBJ2-7; D uncertain. This CDR3 spans 11 amino acids. CDR1 is SEHNR, CDR2 FQNEAQ, per germline (reference sequence). The V gene lost 3 bases and the J gene lost 3 bases, with 3 bases spanning the gap. The CDR3 bases are TGTGCCAGCAGCTTTAACTACGAGCAGTACTTC. Protein product: CASSFNYEQYF.

The J gene is TRBJ1-3, the V gene TRBV6-1; D gene ambiguous. V was cut by 4 bases and J by 7 bases, with 8 bases left in between. CDR3 length: 12 amino acids. Germline CDR1 and CDR2: MNHNS and SASEGT. CDR3 nucleotide sequence: TGTGCCAGCAGTGTGCCCCTTAACACCATATATTTT. Amino acid sequence: CASSVPLNTIYF.

This clone appeared once. This sequence joins TRBV4-1 and TRBJ2-1; D ambiguous. Germline V gene sequence: CDR1 MGHRA, CDR2 YSYEKL. The CDR3 length is 15 residues. Between the trimmed V and J ends, which lost 3 bases and 0 bases, there was a span of 9 bases. The CDR3 region has the DNA TGCGCCAGCAGCCAGGTGCCGAGCTCCTACAATGAGCAGTTCTTC. Protein product: CASSQVPSSYNEQFF.

This chain uses TRBV29-1 with TRBJ2-5, with D possibly being TRBD2 (5 bases). With 8 bases removed from V and 2 bases from J, the gap between germline ends came to 12 bases. Germline lookup yields CDR1 SQVTM and CDR2 ANQGSEA. This CDR3 is 12 amino acids long. Here the CDR3 DNA reads TGCAGCCTAATCCGGGGTCAAGAGACCCAGTACTTC. Translation: CSLIRGQETQYF. The entire variable domain, with the rest obtained from reference TRBV29-1 and TRBJ2-5, is as follows: SAVISQKPSRDICQRGTSLTIQCQVDSQVTMMFWYRQQPGQSLTLIATANQGSEATYESGFVIDKFPISRPNLTFSTLTVSNMSPEDSSIYLCSLIRGQETQYFGPGTRLLVL.

The rearrangement joins TRBV27 to TRBJ2-3; possibly TRBD1 or TRBD2 for D (5 bases each). V lost 3 bases to trimming and J lost 2 bases, with 18 bases between them. The CDR3 runs to 17 residues. Germline V gene sequence: CDR1 MNHEY, CDR2 SMNVEV (reference sequence). The CDR3 bases are TGTGCCAGCAGTTTCCGTCCGCTGGGACGCTTCACAGATACGCAGTATTTT. It yields the protein CASSFRPLGRFTDTQYF.

This clone has just a few counts. The chain uses TRBV19 and TRBJ2-3; unclear D gene. Germline CDR1 LNHDA, CDR2 SQIVND (reference sequence). The CDR3 loop spans 18 amino acids. CDR3 coding DNA: TGTGTCACCCCGCCTTTAGGGATCCCCCGGAAAGGTAAGGATACGCAGTATTTT. As protein: CVTPPLGIPRKGKDTQYF.

This sequence joins TRBV7-2 and TRBJ2-7; D is uncertain. V was shortened by 3 bases and J by 2 bases, with 11 bases between the two germline ends. Germline V gives CDR1 SGHTA, CDR2 FQGNSA. This CDR3 is built from 14 residues. CDR3 DNA: TGTGCCAGCAGCTTCCAGTCCGCGGCCTACGAGCAGTACTTC. Translated: CASSFQSAAYEQYF.

This chain uses TRBV6-5 with TRBJ1-1; TRBD1 agrees at 8 bases. Germline V lookup: CDR1 MNHEY, CDR2 SVGAGI. The CDR3 extends over 15 amino acids. Unmatched junction bases numbered 4, after V lost 4 bases and J lost 0 bases. CDR3 DNA: TGTGCCAGCAGTTCCGGGACAGGATTGAACACTGAAGCTTTCTTT. This translates into CASSSGTGLNTEAFF.

In its sample, this clone was seen once. The chain employs TRBV7-9 and TRBJ2-1, with D maybe TRBD2 (6 bases). The CDR3 has 15 amino acids. The germline V gene has CDR1 SEHNR and CDR2 FQNEAQ (reference sequence). Between the trimmed V and J ends, which lost 1 base and 7 bases, there was a span of 14 bases. For the CDR3, the DNA is TGTGCCAGCAGCTTAGTTGGAGGGGATATGAATGAGCAGTTCTTC. Encoded protein: CASSLVGGDMNEQFF.

This rearrangement joins TRBV19 to TRBJ2-4; perhaps TRBD1 as D (5 bases). CDR1 is LNHDA, CDR2 SQIVND, per germline (reference sequence). CDR3 length: 17 residues. V lost 2 bases and J 6 bases, leaving 20 bases between the germline ends. The CDR3 reads CASSIRQGSTSLNIQYF. The DNA for the CDR3 is TGTGCCAGTAGTATACGGCAGGGATCCACTTCCTTAAACATTCAGTACTTC.

The chain's CDR3 is CASSVLSDNEQFF. CDR3 DNA sequence: TGTGCCAGCAGCGTACTGAGCGACAATGAGCAGTTCTTC. The genes are TRBV9 and TRBJ2-1; D gene ambiguous. This CDR3 spans 13 amino acids. V dropped 1 base and J dropped 5 bases, with 7 bases sitting between them. Germline V gene lookup returns CDR1 SGDLS and CDR2 YYNGEE.

The V call is TRBV7-2, the J call TRBJ2-7, with 10 bases aligning to TRBD2. Germline assignment: CDR1 SGHTA and CDR2 FQGNSA. V dropped 5 bases and J dropped 3; count of bases not matched to a gene: 7. The CDR3 has 15 residues. The CDR3 DNA sequence: TGTGCCAGCAGCCCTCCAGCGGGAGGGGACTACGAGCAGTACTTC. This translates into CASSPPAGGDYEQYF.

Regarding this clone: One end of the junction does not line up with germline, which may come from a read error. The chain joins TRBV14 to TRBJ2-7; D is unresolved. This CDR3 is built from 8 residues. The germline V gene has CDR1 SGHDN and CDR2 FVKESK. The CDR3 reads CASSQDSF. CDR3 coding DNA: TGTGCCAGCAGCCAAGATTCCTTC.

The V and J genes are TRBV28 and TRBJ2-7; D possibly corresponds to TRBD1 (8 bases). The V and J ends lost 6 bases and 4 bases respectively, with 16 bases between them. This CDR3 contains 14 residues. Germline V gives CDR1 MDHEN, CDR2 SYDVKM. The CDR3 spells CASREQGGLYEQYF. In nucleotides, the CDR3 is TGTGCCAGCAGGGAACAGGGGGGGCTTTACGAGCAGTACTTC.

This clone was seen just once. The chain has TRBV6-1 and TRBJ2-5; D might be TRBD1 (6 bases). Per the germline V gene, CDR1 is MNHNS and CDR2 is SASEGT. CDR3 size: 14 residues. V was shortened by 6 bases and J by 4 bases, with 15 bases between the two germline ends. The CDR3 DNA is TGTGCCAGCAGCAAGGGCAGGGGCGCAGAGACCCAGTACTTC. It encodes CASSKGRGAETQYF.

The chain carries TRBV19 and TRBJ1-2, with D unresolved. The V gene's germline CDR1 is LNHDA and CDR2 SQIVND (reference sequence). Trimming took 7 bases from V and 6 from J, leaving 18 bases between them. There are 14 residues in the CDR3. The CDR3 region has the DNA TGTGCCAGTAACGGCGGCCGCTTGGCCAATGGCTACACCTTC. This gives the protein CASNGGRLANGYTF.

The V call is TRBV28, the J call TRBJ2-7, with 11 bases that match TRBD2. Trimming took 6 bases from V and 1 from J; bases not matched to a gene: 2. There are 14 residues in the CDR3. Germline CDR1 is MDHEN and CDR2 is SYDVKM. The CDR3 loop reads CASSTSGSSYEQYF. The CDR3 DNA sequence: TGTGCCAGCAGCACTAGCGGGAGTTCCTACGAGCAGTACTTC.

The V gene is TRBV5-1, the J gene TRBJ1-1, with 9 bases lining up with TRBD1. Trimming cost V 2 bases and J 0 bases; bases outside gene matches: 8. The CDR3 has 17 amino acids. Germline CDR1 reads SGHRS; CDR2 reads YFSETQ. The CDR3, as DNA: TGCGCCAGCAGCTTATGGGGACAGGGCTACATGAACACTGAAGCTTTCTTT. Translating it yields CASSLWGQGYMNTEAFF.

This rearrangement joins TRBV30 to TRBJ2-5; D not resolved. CDR1 is GTSNPN and CDR2 is SVGIG in the germline V gene (reference sequence). The CDR3 is 14 residues long. The germline V and J ends were trimmed by 4 bases and 2 bases, with 14 bases remaining between them. CDR3 in amino acids: CAWTQTLRQETQYF. The CDR3, as DNA: TGTGCCTGGACCCAAACCCTGCGACAAGAGACCCAGTACTTC.

CDR3 amino acids: CASSPRGGVNTGELFF. For the CDR3, the DNA is TGTGCCAGCAGCCCACGGGGCGGGGTGAACACCGGGGAGCTGTTTTTT. The chain employs TRBV9 and TRBJ2-2; maybe TRBD2 (6 bases). The CDR3 is made up of 16 amino acids. Germline V lookup: CDR1 SGDLS, CDR2 YYNGEE. The V end was cut by 4 bases, the J end by 1 base, with 14 bases between.

The chain uses TRBV11-2 and TRBJ2-7; tentatively, D is TRBD1 (6 bases). The CDR3 has 15 amino acids. V gave up 5 bases and J gave up 2 bases, with 16 bases separating them. Germline V lookup: CDR1 SGHAT, CDR2 FQNNGV. In nucleotides, the CDR3 is TGTGCCAGCAGCAAGGATGGACAGCTCACCTACGAGCAGTACTTC. Amino acid sequence: CASSKDGQLTYEQYF.

The V gene is TRBV7-3, the J gene TRBJ2-3; 7 nucleotides agree with TRBD1. Per germline, CDR1 SGHTA and CDR2 FQGTGA. With V trimmed by 2 bases and J by 6 bases, 8 bases remained unmatched. CDR3 length: 15 residues. DNA for the CDR3: TGTGCCAGCAGCTTATTAGGACAGGTGGCGGATACGCAGTATTTT. Its translation is CASSLLGQVADTQYF.